This T cell receptor beta chain was profiled in a study of OX40 agonist ivuxolimab in advanced cancers. This clone was counted a single time. Produced via immunoSEQ multiplex PCR; TCRdb's table is partial and in-frame only. The sample consists of 50,000 to 65,000 clones, approximately 90% of them appearing once. The clonotype originates from an adult with an advanced solid tumor such as melanoma, head and neck, liver or kidney cancer. The sample was CD4+ or CD8+ T cells sorted from blood, taken in a trial of the OX40 agonist ivuxolimab.

The CDR3 reads CASSGPSGRARVETQYF. CDR3 DNA: TGTGCCAGCAGTGGTCCTAGCGGGAGGGCTAGGGTCGAGACCCAGTACTTC. The V and J genes are TRBV2 and TRBJ2-5; 12 bases fit TRBD2. The CDR3 spans 17 residues. The germline gives CDR1 SNHLY, CDR2 FYNNEI. Trimming removed 4 bases from V and 5 bases from J; junction bases left unmatched: 11.